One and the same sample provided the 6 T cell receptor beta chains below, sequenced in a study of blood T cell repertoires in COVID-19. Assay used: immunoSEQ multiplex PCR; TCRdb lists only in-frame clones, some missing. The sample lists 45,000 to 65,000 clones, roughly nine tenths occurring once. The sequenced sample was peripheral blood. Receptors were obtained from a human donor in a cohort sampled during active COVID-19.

The CDR3 DNA reads TGTGCCAGCAGGCCCATAGTTCAGACTTATGGCTACACCTTC. This sequence encodes CASRPIVQTYGYTF. The J gene is TRBJ1-2, the V gene TRBV2, with D unresolved. Germline-derived CDR1 and CDR2 are SNHLY and FYNNEI. The CDR3 runs 14 residues. Trimming took 6 bases from V and 5 from J, leaving 16 bases between them.

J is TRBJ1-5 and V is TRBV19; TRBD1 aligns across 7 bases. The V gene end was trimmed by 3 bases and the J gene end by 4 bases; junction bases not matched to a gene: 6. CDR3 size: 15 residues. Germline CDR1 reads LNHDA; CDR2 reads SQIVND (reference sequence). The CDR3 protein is CASSIWDRHNQPQHF. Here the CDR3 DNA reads TGTGCCAGTAGTATTTGGGACAGACATAATCAGCCCCAGCATTTT.

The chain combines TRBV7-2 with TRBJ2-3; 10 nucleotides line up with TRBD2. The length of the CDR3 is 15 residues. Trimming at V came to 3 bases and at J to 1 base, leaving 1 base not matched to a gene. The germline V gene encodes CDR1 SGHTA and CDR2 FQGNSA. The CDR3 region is CASSFLAGGTDTQYF. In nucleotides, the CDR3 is TGTGCCAGCAGCTTCCTAGCGGGGGGCACAGATACGCAGTATTTT.

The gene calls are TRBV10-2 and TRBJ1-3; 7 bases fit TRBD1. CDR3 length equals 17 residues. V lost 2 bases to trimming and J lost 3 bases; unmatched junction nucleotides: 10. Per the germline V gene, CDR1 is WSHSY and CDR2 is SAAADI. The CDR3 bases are TGCGCCAGCAGTGAGATTCGTAACAGGGGCGGTGGAAACACCATATATTTT. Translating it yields CASSEIRNRGGGNTIYF.

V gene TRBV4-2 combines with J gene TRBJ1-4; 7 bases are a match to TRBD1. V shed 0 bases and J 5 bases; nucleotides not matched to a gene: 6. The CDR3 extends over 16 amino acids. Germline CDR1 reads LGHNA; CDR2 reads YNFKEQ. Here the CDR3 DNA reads TGTGCCAGCAGCCAAGATCGGGGACAGATGAATGAAAAACTGTTTTTT. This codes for CASSQDRGQMNEKLFF.

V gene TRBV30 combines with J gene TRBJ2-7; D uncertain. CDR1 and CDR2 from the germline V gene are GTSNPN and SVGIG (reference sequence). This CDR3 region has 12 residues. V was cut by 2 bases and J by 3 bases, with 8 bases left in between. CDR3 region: CAWSPTFYEQYF. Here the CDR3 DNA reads TGTGCCTGGAGTCCTACCTTCTACGAGCAGTACTTC.